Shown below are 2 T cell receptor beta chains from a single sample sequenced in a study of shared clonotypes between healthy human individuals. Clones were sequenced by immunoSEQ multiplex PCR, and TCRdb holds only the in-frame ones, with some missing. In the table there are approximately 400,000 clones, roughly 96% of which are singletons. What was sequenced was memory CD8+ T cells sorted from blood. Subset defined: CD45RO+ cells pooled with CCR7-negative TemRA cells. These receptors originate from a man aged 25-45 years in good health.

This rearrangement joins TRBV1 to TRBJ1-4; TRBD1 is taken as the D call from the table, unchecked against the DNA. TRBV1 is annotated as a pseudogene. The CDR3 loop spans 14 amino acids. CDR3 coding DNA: TGCACCAGCAGCGGGCCGGCAACTAATGAAAAACTGTTTTTT. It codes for CTSSGPATNEKLFF.

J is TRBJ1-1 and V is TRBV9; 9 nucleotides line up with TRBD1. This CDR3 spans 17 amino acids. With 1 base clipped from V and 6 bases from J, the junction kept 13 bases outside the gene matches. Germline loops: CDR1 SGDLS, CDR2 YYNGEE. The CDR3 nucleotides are TGTGCCAGCAGCGTACGGTGGACAGGGGCCATAGGCGCTGAAGCTTTCTTT. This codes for CASSVRWTGAIGAEAFF. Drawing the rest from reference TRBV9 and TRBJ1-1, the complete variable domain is DSGVTQTPKHLITATGQRVTLRCSPRSGDLSVYWYQQSLDQGLQFLIQYYNGEERAKGNILERFSAQQFPDLHSELNLSSLELGDSALYFCASSVRWTGAIGAEAFFGQGTRLTVV.